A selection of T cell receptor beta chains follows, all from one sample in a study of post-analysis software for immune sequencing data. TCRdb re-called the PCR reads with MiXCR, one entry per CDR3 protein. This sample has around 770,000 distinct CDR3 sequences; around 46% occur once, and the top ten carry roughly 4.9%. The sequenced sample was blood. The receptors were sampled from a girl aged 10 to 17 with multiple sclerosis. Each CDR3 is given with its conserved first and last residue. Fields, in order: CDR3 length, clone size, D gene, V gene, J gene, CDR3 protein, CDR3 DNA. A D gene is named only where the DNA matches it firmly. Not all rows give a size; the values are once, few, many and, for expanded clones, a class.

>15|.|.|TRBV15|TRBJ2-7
CATSSERVPSYEQYF
TGTGCCACCAGCAGTGAGCGGGTACCGTCCTACGAGCAGTACTTC
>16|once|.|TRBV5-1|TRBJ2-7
CASSLGDSRGSYEQYF
TGCGCCAGCAGCTTGGGTGACAGCCGAGGCTCCTACGAGCAGTACTTC
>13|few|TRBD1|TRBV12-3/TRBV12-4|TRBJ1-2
CASSIQGADGYTF
TGTGCCAGCAGTATACAGGGGGCGGATGGCTACACCTTC
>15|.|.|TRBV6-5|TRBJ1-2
CASSCMTGWGYGYTF
TGTGCCAGCAGTTGCATGACAGGTTGGGGTTATGGCTACACCTTC
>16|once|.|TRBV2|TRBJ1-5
CASSEIRLEGDQPQHF
TGTGCCAGCAGTGAAATTCGCCTAGAAGGGGATCAGCCCCAGCATTTT
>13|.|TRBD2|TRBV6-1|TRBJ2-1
CASRTSGNNEQFF
TGTGCCAGCAGGACTAGCGGAAACAATGAGCAGTTCTTC
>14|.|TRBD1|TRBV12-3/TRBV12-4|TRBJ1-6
CASSFGQGDSPLHF
TGTGCCAGCAGTTTCGGACAGGGTGATTCACCCCTCCACTTT
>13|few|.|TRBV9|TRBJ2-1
CASSVEGPSEQFF
TGTGCCAGCAGCGTAGAAGGCCCCAGTGAGCAGTTCTTC
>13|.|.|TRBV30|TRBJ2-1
CACLELNYNEQFF
TGTGCCTGCTTAGAACTAAACTACAATGAGCAGTTCTTC
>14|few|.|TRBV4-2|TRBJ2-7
CASSQGGLVMEQYF
TGTGCCAGCAGCCAAGGGGGGTTGGTGATGGAGCAGTACTTC
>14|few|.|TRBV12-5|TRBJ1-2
CASGAGEGNYGYTF
TGTGCTAGTGGGGCCGGAGAGGGGAACTATGGCTACACCTTC
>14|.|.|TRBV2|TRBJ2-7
CASSPGESPYEQYF
TGTGCCAGCAGTCCAGGGGAGAGTCCCTACGAGCAGTACTTC
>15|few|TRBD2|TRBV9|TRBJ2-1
CASSVTSGSGNEQFF
TGTGCCAGCAGCGTTACTAGCGGGAGTGGCAATGAGCAGTTCTTC
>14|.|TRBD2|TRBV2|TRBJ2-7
CASRGTSGNYEQYF
TGTGCCAGCAGGGGGACTAGCGGGAACTACGAGCAGTACTTC
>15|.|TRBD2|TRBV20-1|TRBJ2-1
CSARVPGLAGGEQFF
TGCAGTGCTAGAGTCCCGGGACTAGCGGGAGGTGAGCAGTTCTTC
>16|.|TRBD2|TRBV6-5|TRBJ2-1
CASSYSSGTSYNEQFF
TGTGCCAGCAGTTACTCTAGCGGGACCTCCTACAATGAGCAGTTCTTC
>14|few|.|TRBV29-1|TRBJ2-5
CSVEWVDSSETQYF
TGCAGCGTTGAATGGGTCGACTCAAGCGAGACCCAGTACTTC
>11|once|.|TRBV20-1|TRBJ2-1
CSARGGYEQDF
TGCAGTGCTAGGGGGGGATACGAGCAGGACTTC
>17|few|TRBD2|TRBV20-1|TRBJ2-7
CSARVTGGTGGLYEQYF
TGCAGTGCTAGAGTAACCGGGGGGACCGGGGGGTTGTACGAGCAGTACTTC
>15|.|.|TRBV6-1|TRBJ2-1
CASGSGIQDNNEQFF
TGTGCCAGCGGCAGCGGCATCCAGGATAACAATGAGCAGTTCTTC
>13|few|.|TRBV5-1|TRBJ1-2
CASSLAPDYGYTF
TGCGCCAGCAGCTTGGCCCCAGACTATGGCTACACCTTC
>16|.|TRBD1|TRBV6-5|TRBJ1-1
CASSPRQGGRRTEAFF
TGTGCCAGCAGTCCGCGACAGGGGGGTCGACGCACTGAAGCTTTCTTT
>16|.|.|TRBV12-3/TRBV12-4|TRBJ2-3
CASSSHEMIGTDTQYF
TGTGCCAGCAGTAGTCACGAGATGATAGGCACAGATACGCAGTATTTT
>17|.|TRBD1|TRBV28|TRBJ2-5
CASSPLRQGRRQETQYF
TGTGCCAGCAGTCCCCTCCGACAGGGGAGGAGACAAGAGACCCAGTACTTC
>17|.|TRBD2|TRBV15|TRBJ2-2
CATSRATSGGAPGELFF
TGTGCCACCAGCAGAGCCACTAGCGGGGGGGCCCCCGGGGAGCTGTTTTTT